These 5 T cell receptor beta chains originate from one sample sequenced in a study of T cells in localized non-small cell lung cancer. Method: immunoSEQ multiplex PCR; TCRdb's copy keeps in-frame clones and lacks some. The sample records about 33,000 clones, more than 80% being singletons. The starting material was peripheral blood, obtained before any cancer treatment. The receptors were sampled from a female donor over 55 with stage I lung adenocarcinoma.

Here the CDR3 reads CASSYSIFPGNSPLHF. The CDR3 coding sequence is TGTGCCAGCAGTTACTCGATTTTCCCTGGGAATTCACCCCTCCACTTT. This rearrangement joins TRBV6-5 to TRBJ1-6, with D uncertain. V dropped 0 bases and J dropped 7 bases, with 13 bases sitting between them. The germline CDR1 and CDR2 sequences are MNHEY and SVGAGI. The CDR3 consists of 16 residues.

A single count supports this clone. The chain has TRBV7-3 and TRBJ1-2; possible D gene TRBD1, 6 bases. Looked up from germline, CDR1 is SGHTA and CDR2 is FQGTGA. Trimming took 6 bases from V and 5 from J, leaving 19 bases between them. The CDR3 loop spans 15 amino acids. The CDR3, as DNA: TGTGCCAGCAGATCAACAGGGTCGAATCAATATGGCTACACCTTC. Protein product: CASRSTGSNQYGYTF.

The rearrangement joins TRBV7-9 to TRBJ1-2; D gene unclear. With 1 base removed from V and 9 bases from J, the gap between germline ends came to 9 bases. CDR1 is SEHNR and CDR2 is FQNEAQ in the germline V gene (reference sequence). This CDR3 has 12 residues. CDR3 nucleotide sequence: TGTGCCAGCAGCTTAGAATCTAGGAGCTACACCTTC. Its translation: CASSLESRSYTF.

This sequence joins TRBV6-5 and TRBJ1-2; tentatively, D is TRBD1 (5 bases). Trimming stripped 7 bases from V and 4 bases from J, with 13 bases between. The germline gives CDR1 MNHEY, CDR2 SVGAGI. This CDR3 has 13 residues. CDR3 sequence: CASNRAGGYGYTF. DNA for the CDR3: TGTGCCAGCAACCGGGCTGGGGGCTATGGCTACACCTTC.

The V and J genes are TRBV7-9 and TRBJ2-2, with 8 bases aligning to TRBD1. Germline lookup yields CDR1 SEHNR and CDR2 FQNEAQ (reference sequence). The junction had 7 bases not matched to a gene; V was cut back by 5 bases and J by 8 bases. CDR3 length: 14 amino acids. The CDR3 is CASSPDRESGELFF. The CDR3 DNA follows: TGTGCCAGCAGCCCGGACAGGGAAAGTGGGGAGCTGTTTTTT.